The entry that follows covers one T cell receptor beta chain sequence. The data belong to a study of identical twins. MiXCR, applied by TCRdb to the 5' RACE reads, yields one record per CDR3 protein. The sample lists some 790,000 distinct CDR3 sequences, roughly 18% seen once, with around 13% in the top ten. The sample was also reused in another study, on T cells expressing NK-cell markers. That source adds: Among CD8+ T cells from roughly six donors, dominant NKG2C+ clonotypes accounted for roughly 1.0-7.0%.

Sequencing input: PBMCs. This clonotype was sampled from a woman aged 18-30 years in good health.

The DNA for the CDR3 is TGCAGTGCTAGATTCGGTGCCACCGGGGAGCTGTTTTTT. It yields the protein CSARFGATGELFF. This sequence joins TRBV20-1 and TRBJ2-2; unclear D gene. Germline values: CDR1 DFQATT, CDR2 SNEGSKA (reference sequence). Trimming shortened V by 2 bases and J by 4 bases, and 8 bases separated the two germline ends. The CDR3 has 13 residues.